The rows below give T cell receptor beta chains drawn from one sample of a study of T-cell reconstitution after alpha-beta-depleted transplantation in children. TCRdb reprocessed the PCR reads via MiXCR and lists one record per CDR3 protein. The data contain about 420,000 distinct CDR3 sequences, 15% to 20% of them singletons. The material sequenced was PBMCs, mostly from graft donor cells, taken 360 days after TCRalphabeta/CD19-depleted stem cell transplant. The receptors stem from a boy under two years old who had a stem cell transplant for Wiskott-Aldrich syndrome, so the T cells may come from the graft donor. CDR3s include the opening cysteine and the closing phenylalanine or tryptophan. D genes are given only for firm matches. Only some rows state a clone size, as once, few, many or a class for expanded clones.

J gene,D gene,V gene,clone size,CDR3 protein,CDR3 DNA
TRBJ2-1,.,TRBV3-1,.,CASSQDPWLGTNEQFF,TGTGCCAGCAGCCAAGATCCATGGCTAGGAACCAATGAGCAGTTCTTC
TRBJ2-1,TRBD2,TRBV5-6,few,CASSLLRRELFNEQFF,TGTGCCAGCAGCTTGTTGAGGCGGGAGCTCTTCAATGAGCAGTTCTTC
TRBJ2-5,.,TRBV12-3/TRBV12-4,few,CASSYPLRTQETQYF,TGTGCCAGCAGTTACCCTCTGCGCACACAAGAGACCCAGTACTTC
TRBJ2-5,.,TRBV20-1,.,CSASRASVSETQYF,TGCAGTGCTAGCAGGGCTAGCGTAAGCGAGACCCAGTACTTC
TRBJ1-5,TRBD1,TRBV2,.,CASRDRFLSNQPQHF,TGTGCCAGCAGGGACAGGTTCCTGAGCAATCAGCCCCAGCATTTT
TRBJ2-2,TRBD1,TRBV12-3/TRBV12-4,.,CASSPWRGQGNTGELFF,TGTGCCAGCAGCCCCTGGAGGGGACAGGGGAACACCGGGGAGCTGTTTTTT
TRBJ2-3,.,TRBV21-1,.,CASSKGDSLRDTQYF,TGTGCCAGCAGCAAAGGGGACAGTCTCCGGGATACGCAGTATTTT
TRBJ2-1,.,TRBV6-2/TRBV6-3,few,CASSTGLVPIYNEQFF,TGTGCCAGCAGTACGGGACTGGTGCCGATTTACAATGAGCAGTTCTTC
TRBJ2-7,TRBD1,TRBV6-5,.,CASSYSSGQPYEQYF,TGTGCCAGCAGTTACTCATCGGGACAGCCCTACGAGCAGTACTTC
TRBJ2-5,TRBD2,TRBV20-1,.,CTVAGGYQETQYF,TGCACCGTAGCGGGGGGGTACCAAGAGACCCAGTACTTC
TRBJ2-7,TRBD2,TRBV7-9,few,CASSLVGTSRGKKQYF,TGTGCCAGCAGCTTAGTAGGGACTAGCCGGGGTAAGAAGCAGTACTTC
TRBJ2-6,TRBD1,TRBV27,few,CASSTRDRYLSGANVLTF,TGTGCCAGCAGTACCAGGGACAGGTACCTCTCTGGGGCCAACGTCCTGACTTTC
TRBJ2-7,TRBD1,TRBV29-1,.,CSAVAGTGDEQYF,TGCAGCGCTGTGGCCGGGACAGGGGACGAGCAGTACTTC
TRBJ2-3,TRBD2,TRBV6-1,.,CASSEAAGSTDTQYF,TGTGCCAGCAGTGAAGCAGCGGGAAGCACAGATACGCAGTATTTT
TRBJ2-1,TRBD2,TRBV29-1,few,CSAMKERGKQFF,TGCAGCGCCATGAAAGAGCGGGGAAAGCAGTTCTTC
TRBJ2-3,.,TRBV20-1,.,CSASQAAADTQYF,TGCAGTGCTAGCCAAGCGGCCGCAGATACGCAGTATTTT
TRBJ1-5,.,TRBV6-5,.,CASSWRGWGNQPQHF,TGTGCCAGCAGTTGGAGGGGCTGGGGCAATCAGCCCCAGCATTTT